The 22 T cell receptor beta chains listed next were all sequenced from one sample in a study of T cells after yellow fever vaccination (dated by TCRdb to between 2017 and 2020). Receptor amplification or capture employed 5' RACE. Sequencer: Illumina NovaSeq 6000. TCRdb took the public reads, trimmed them with fastp at Q25, ran MiXCR for clone calling and kept in-frame beta chains. Rows are combined by CDR3 protein, so each entry shows the most common genes and DNA. This sample lists a few hundred thousand distinct CDR3 sequences; 3% to 4.5% were detected once. Together, the top ten hold 24% of the sample. The sample's treatment or condition label, decoded: live attenuated yellow fever vaccine strain. The input for sequencing was PBMCs, taken 5 days after the yellow fever booster vaccination. These receptors all come from a young man who received the YFV17D yellow fever vaccine.

Ten or more counts support this clonotype. The chain links TRBV5-5 to TRBJ1-2, with TRBD1 identical over 9 bases. There are 17 residues in the CDR3. V lost 0 bases, J lost 4 bases, and 10 bases stayed unmatched. Germline-derived CDR1 and CDR2 are SGHKS and YYEKEE (reference sequence). The DNA for the CDR3 is TGTGCCAGCAGCTTGGCCGGGACAGGGTATGGGAGCTATGGCTACACCTTC. Its translation is CASSLAGTGYGSYGYTF.

Written as DNA, the CDR3 is TGCAGTGCCAAGGAGGGTAGGGACTATGGCTACACCTTC. Translated: CSAKEGRDYGYTF. The chain has TRBV20-1 and TRBJ1-2; no clear D gene. V dropped 6 bases and J dropped 3 bases, with 14 bases sitting between them. Looked up from germline, CDR1 is DFQATT and CDR2 is SNEGSKA (reference sequence). CDR3 length: 13 amino acids.

This clonotype was recorded many times. The genes are TRBV11-2 and TRBJ2-6; no firm D call. Germline V lookup: CDR1 SGHAT, CDR2 FQNNGV. The ends were cut back, 0 bases at V and 1 base at J, with 4 bases in the middle. This CDR3 has 15 residues. The CDR3 region is CASSLEPSGANVLTF. CDR3 DNA sequence: TGTGCCAGCAGCTTAGAACCTTCTGGGGCCAACGTCCTGACTTTC.

The J gene is TRBJ1-2, the V gene TRBV9; TRBD1 is a possible D gene (5 bases). The CDR3 contains 19 residues. Trimming removed 3 bases at V and 1 base at J, with 25 bases between. Germline V gene sequence: CDR1 SGDLS, CDR2 YYNGEE. CDR3 in amino acids: CASSDPIGTAGAINYGYTF. The CDR3, as DNA: TGTGCCAGCAGCGACCCTATCGGGACGGCGGGCGCAATTAACTATGGCTACACCTTC.

This clonotype was detected ten times or more. This chain connects TRBV3-1 to TRBJ2-7, with TRBD2 matching 10 bases. This CDR3 has 14 residues. Germline CDR1 and CDR2: LGHDT and YNNKEL (reference sequence). V was pared by 4 bases and J by 3 bases, with 3 bases of the junction left unmatched. CDR3 protein: CASSLSGGDYEQYF. In DNA form, the CDR3 reads TGTGCCAGCAGCCTAAGCGGGGGGGACTACGAGCAGTACTTC.

This clonotype was seen ten or more times. The chain is built from TRBV12-5 and TRBJ1-5; the D gene is possibly TRBD1 (5 bases). Germline CDR1 LGHNT, CDR2 FRNRAP. CDR3 size: 13 residues. V was clipped by 4 bases and J by 6 bases, with 10 bases between them. DNA for the CDR3: TGTGCTAGTGGTTCCGACAGCGGTCAGCCCCAGCATTTT. Protein product: CASGSDSGQPQHF.

This clonotype occurred many times. This rearrangement joins TRBV9 to TRBJ2-5; D is possibly TRBD1 (5 bases). The CDR3 totals 15 residues. V lost 4 bases to trimming and J lost 2 bases, with 15 bases between them. The germline V gene has CDR1 SGDLS and CDR2 YYNGEE. The CDR3 DNA is TGTGCCAGCAGCCTCAGGGATATGGGGCAAGAGACCCAGTACTTC. It is translated as CASSLRDMGQETQYF.

The rearrangement joins TRBV12-3 or TRBV12-4 to TRBJ2-2, with 7 bases matching TRBD1. The CDR3 length is 18 residues. Trimming cost V 2 bases and J 7 bases; bases outside gene matches: 16. CDR3 nucleotides: TGTGCCAGCAGTTTAAATAGAAGGAGGCTGCGACAGGGCGGGGAGCTGTTTTTT. Amino acid sequence: CASSLNRRRLRQGGELFF.

The rearrangement uses TRBV4-2 and TRBJ2-2; D may be TRBD1 (6 bases). CDR3 length equals 15 residues. CDR1 and CDR2 from the germline V gene are LGHNA and YNFKEQ. V lost 0 bases and J 8 bases, leaving 13 bases between the germline ends. The CDR3: CASSQDKQGIGELFF. CDR3 DNA: TGTGCCAGCAGCCAAGATAAACAGGGAATAGGGGAGCTGTTTTTT.

The V gene is TRBV5-1, the J gene TRBJ2-1, with 8 bases identical to TRBD2. Germline V gene lookup returns CDR1 SGHRS and CDR2 YFSETQ. With 0 bases clipped from V and 2 bases from J, the junction kept 7 bases outside the gene matches. The CDR3 runs 17 residues. CDR3 DNA sequence: TGCGCCAGCAGCTTGGGGGTCGGCGGGGGGACCTACAATGAGCAGTTCTTC. Translated, it gives CASSLGVGGGTYNEQFF.

The chain joins TRBV7-8 to TRBJ2-5; D remains unclear. The CDR3 sequence is 15 residues long. The V gene lost 5 bases and the J gene lost 0 bases, with 13 bases spanning the gap. Germline V lookup: CDR1 SGHVS, CDR2 FQNEAQ. In DNA form, the CDR3 reads TGTGCCAGCAGCCCAGAGTTCATGTACCAAGAGACCCAGTACTTC. Its translation is CASSPEFMYQETQYF.

This chain links TRBV20-1 with TRBJ1-5; D unclear. CDR1 and CDR2 (germline): DFQATT, SNEGSKA (reference sequence). The germline V and J ends were trimmed by 0 bases and 6 bases, with 12 bases remaining between them. This CDR3 comprises 14 residues. CDR3 residues: CSARDPANSQPQHF. The CDR3 DNA sequence: TGCAGTGCTAGAGATCCGGCTAATTCTCAGCCCCAGCATTTT.

This clonotype was detected a few times. The CDR3 sequence is CASSSRGGAGDGYTF. CDR3 bases: TGTGCCAGCAGCTCCCGGGGAGGGGCAGGGGATGGCTACACCTTC. The V and J genes are TRBV7-9 and TRBJ1-2; tentatively, D is TRBD1 (6 bases). Per the germline V gene, CDR1 is SEHNR and CDR2 is FQNEAQ (reference sequence). The V and J ends lost 4 bases and 6 bases respectively, with 18 bases between them. The CDR3 is 15 residues long. Full variable domain (missing parts from reference TRBV7-9 and TRBJ1-2): DTGVSQNPRHKITKRGQNVTFRCDPISEHNRLYWYRQTLGQGPEFLTYFQNEAQLEKSRLLSDRFSAERPKGSFSTLEIQRTEQGDSAMYLCASSSRGGAGDGYTFGSGTRLTVV.

This chain uses TRBV5-1 with TRBJ1-2; no clear D. This CDR3 is 15 amino acids long. CDR1 SGHRS and CDR2 YFSETQ come from the germline V gene. V lost 3 bases, J lost 1 base, and 13 bases lay in between. The CDR3 DNA is TGCGCCAGCAGCTCTGGCCATGTAAATAACTATGGCTACACCTTC. Its protein is CASSSGHVNNYGYTF.

In its sample, this clonotype was seen a few times. The chain carries TRBV12-3 or TRBV12-4 and TRBJ2-7, with D hard to call. The CDR3 length is 12 residues. V lost 5 bases, J lost 7 bases, and 12 bases lay in between. The CDR3 DNA follows: TGTGCCAGCAGTGGACCGGGTGAGGAGCAGTACTTC. Translation gives CASSGPGEEQYF.

This clonotype has just one count. In nucleotides, the CDR3 is TGTGCCAGCAGTCACTCAGTGGTCAGGAGGAATCAGCCCCAGCATTTT. Amino acid sequence: CASSHSVVRRNQPQHF. The rearrangement links TRBV13 to TRBJ1-5; the D is unclear. From germline, CDR1 is PRHDT and CDR2 FYEKMQ (reference sequence). V lost 6 bases and J 4 bases, leaving 19 bases between the germline ends. The CDR3 length is 16 residues.

V and J are TRBV9 and TRBJ2-2; the match to TRBD2 covers 9 bases. V lost 0 bases to trimming and J lost 3 bases; unmatched junction nucleotides: 6. The germline V gene encodes CDR1 SGDLS and CDR2 YYNGEE. CDR3 length: 17 residues. The CDR3 DNA reads TGTGCCAGCAGCGTAGCGGAAGGGACTAGCCACACCGGGGAGCTGTTTTTT. Amino acid sequence: CASSVAEGTSHTGELFF.

V is TRBV5-1 and J is TRBJ1-1; D remains ambiguous. Germline loops: CDR1 SGHRS, CDR2 YFSETQ. V dropped 4 bases and J dropped 5 bases, with 18 bases sitting between them. There are 15 residues in the CDR3. In DNA, the CDR3 is TGCGCCAGCAGCCGGTCCGGAGGGTCGGGAACTGAAGCTTTCTTT. It specifies CASSRSGGSGTEAFF.

Written as DNA, the CDR3 is TGTGCCAGCAGCTGGGTCGGCACTGAAGCTTTCTTT. Protein product: CASSWVGTEAFF. The chain carries TRBV7-2 and TRBJ1-1; D unresolved. CDR1 SGHTA and CDR2 FQGNSA come from the germline V gene. V lost 4 bases and J lost 4, with 7 bases in between. This CDR3 has 12 amino acids.

The sample holds a few counts of this clonotype. This chain links TRBV5-1 with TRBJ1-2; D uncertain. Per the germline V gene, CDR1 is SGHRS and CDR2 is YFSETQ. This CDR3 is built from 13 residues. Trimming removed 0 bases from V and 3 bases from J, with 6 bases in between. The CDR3 is CASSLGQYYGYTF. CDR3 DNA: TGCGCCAGCAGCTTGGGTCAGTACTATGGCTACACCTTC.

The rearrangement joins TRBV7-2 to TRBJ2-3, with unresolved D. The CDR3 loop spans 12 amino acids. Trimming took 8 bases from V and 2 from J, leaving 8 bases between them. The germline V gene has CDR1 SGHTA and CDR2 FQGNSA. CDR3 nucleotide sequence: TGTGCCAGCCTCGTGGCCACAGATACGCAGTATTTT. Protein sequence: CASLVATDTQYF.

This clonotype was seen more than once but under ten times. The gene calls are TRBV7-8 and TRBJ2-5; D assignment may be TRBD1 or TRBD2 (6 bases each). From germline, CDR1 is SGHVS and CDR2 FQNEAQ. Trimming took 6 bases from V and 7 from J, leaving 24 bases between them. The CDR3 covers 16 residues. CDR3 amino acids: CASSQLRGPFDGTQYF. CDR3 nucleotide sequence: TGTGCCAGCAGTCAACTCCGGGGGCCCTTCGACGGGACCCAGTACTTC.